The 10 T cell receptor beta chains presented below share a single source sample, sequenced in a study of blood T cell repertoires in COVID-19. Sequenced by immunoSEQ multiplex PCR; TCRdb stores in-frame clones only, minus some. The table includes hundreds of thousands of clones, nearly 90% detected once. Material for sequencing was PBMCs or T cells enriched from blood (not recorded which). The receptors were sampled from a young woman with acute COVID-19.

The genes are TRBV28 and TRBJ1-4; D gene ambiguous. V was trimmed by 3 bases and J by 2 bases, leaving 7 bases between them. The CDR3 runs to 14 residues. Germline V CDR1 and CDR2: MDHEN, SYDVKM. This chain's CDR3 is CASSFTETNEKLFF. CDR3 nucleotides: TGTGCCAGCAGTTTCACAGAGACTAATGAAAAACTGTTTTTT. The full variable domain, rest sourced from reference TRBV28 and TRBJ1-4, is DVKVTQSSRYLVKRTGEKVFLECVQDMDHENMFWYRQDPGLGLRLIYFSYDVKMKEKGDIPEGYSVSREKKERFSLILESASTNQTSMYLCASSFTETNEKLFFGSGTQLSVL.

V usage is TRBV18 and J usage is TRBJ2-7, with 7 bases fitting TRBD2. Germline values: CDR1 KGHSH, CDR2 LQKENI. J was trimmed by 0 bases and V by 5 bases; bases with no gene match: 13. The CDR3 consists of 17 residues. The CDR3 sequence: CASSMLPTSARSYEQYF. The CDR3 DNA follows: TGTGCCAGCTCAATGCTTCCTACTAGCGCCCGCTCCTACGAGCAGTACTTC.

J is TRBJ2-1 and V is TRBV5-6; 10 positions agree with TRBD1. J gave up 9 bases and V 4 bases, and 7 bases lay outside the gene matches. Germline V CDR1 and CDR2: SGHDT, YYEEEE. The CDR3 is 14 amino acids. The CDR3 nucleotides are TGTGCCAGCAGCACCGGGACAGGGGAGAGTGAGCAGTTCTTC. Encoded protein: CASSTGTGESEQFF.

The chain recombines TRBV6-2 or TRBV6-3 with TRBJ1-5, with D possibly being TRBD1 (6 bases). The CDR3 extends over 19 amino acids. Germline CDR1 and CDR2: MNHEY and SVGEGT. V shed 4 bases and J shed 0 bases, with 22 bases lying between them. CDR3 DNA sequence: TGTGCCAGCAGTTCGGGACACGCTGGGGGTATATATAGCAATCAGCCCCAGCATTTT. Its translation: CASSSGHAGGIYSNQPQHF.

The chain recombines TRBV30 with TRBJ2-5, with a weak D call TRBD1 (6 bases). V was pared by 3 bases and J by 4 bases, with 15 bases between. Germline CDR1 is GTSNPN and CDR2 is SVGIG (reference sequence). This CDR3 is built from 14 residues. CDR3 in DNA: TGTGCCTGGAGACCACAGGGTCCCCGAGAGACCCAGTACTTC. It yields the protein CAWRPQGPRETQYF.

The V call is TRBV3-1 (or the pseudogene TRBV3-2), the J call TRBJ1-5, with TRBD1 identical over 7 bases. CDR3 length equals 16 residues. Losses at the gene ends were 4 bases for V and 2 bases for J; bases not matched to a gene: 8. Looked up from germline, CDR1 is LGHDT and CDR2 is YNNKEL (reference sequence). The CDR3 protein is CASSRSGGTGNQPQHF. Here the CDR3 DNA reads TGTGCCAGCAGCCGCTCAGGGGGAACTGGCAATCAGCCCCAGCATTTT.

The J gene is TRBJ2-2, the V gene TRBV28; TRBD2 matches at 7 bases. Germline trimming cut 1 base from V and 0 bases from J; bases unmatched to any gene: 8. CDR3 length: 18 residues. Per germline, CDR1 MDHEN and CDR2 SYDVKM. DNA for the CDR3: TGTGCCAGCAGTTTATACGGGAGGCGCAGGACGAACACCGGGGAGCTGTTTTTT. Amino acids: CASSLYGRRRTNTGELFF. The full variable domain, rest sourced from reference TRBV28 and TRBJ2-2, is DVKVTQSSRYLVKRTGEKVFLECVQDMDHENMFWYRQDPGLGLRLIYFSYDVKMKEKGDIPEGYSVSREKKERFSLILESASTNQTSMYLCASSLYGRRRTNTGELFFGEGSRLTVL.

The chain couples TRBV19 to TRBJ2-7; D may be TRBD1 (7 bases). The CDR3 length is 16 residues. The V and J ends lost 4 bases and 3 bases respectively, with 19 bases between them. Germline V gene lookup returns CDR1 LNHDA and CDR2 SQIVND (reference sequence). The CDR3 DNA follows: TGTGCCAGTAGTACTTACCGGGACAGCGGGTTCTACGAGCAGTACTTC. As protein: CASSTYRDSGFYEQYF.

The chain recombines TRBV30 with TRBJ2-2, with a possible D match to TRBD1 (6 bases). CDR3 size: 13 residues. Germline V CDR1 and CDR2: GTSNPN, SVGIG (reference sequence). V was trimmed by 3 bases and J by 5 bases, leaving 10 bases between them. CDR3 bases: TGTGCCTGGAGGAAAAGGGGGACCGGGGAGCTGTTTTTT. Amino acid sequence: CAWRKRGTGELFF.

The chain uses TRBV5-5 and TRBJ1-1; no clear D. CDR1 and CDR2 from the germline V gene are SGHKS and YYEKEE (reference sequence). The V end lost 2 bases, the J end lost 1 base, and 6 bases lay between the germline ends. This CDR3 is built from 13 residues. CDR3 coding DNA: TGTGCCAGCAGCTTTCCGTGGAACACTGAAGCTTTCTTT. Translated, it gives CASSFPWNTEAFF. The whole variable domain, filled in from reference TRBV5-5 and TRBJ1-1, reads DAGVTQSPTHLIKTRGQQVTLRCSPISGHKSVSWYQQVLGQGPQFIFQYYEKEERGRGNFPDRFSARQFPNYSSELNVNALLLGDSALYLCASSFPWNTEAFFGQGTRLTVV.